Following are 2 T cell receptor beta chains from one sample sequenced in a study of blood T cell repertoires in COVID-19. Produced via immunoSEQ multiplex PCR; TCRdb's table is partial and in-frame only. The table lists 200,000 to 300,000 clones, nearly 90% of them singletons. The sequenced material came from peripheral blood. The source of these receptors is a human donor in a cohort sampled during active COVID-19.

This clone appeared a single time. V usage is TRBV10-3 and J usage is TRBJ2-7; TRBD1 aligns across 7 bases. The CDR3 length is 17 residues. V lost 4 bases and J lost 1; bases outside the gene matches: 13. Germline CDR1 reads ENHRY; CDR2 reads SYGVKD. CDR3 protein: CAISVRDPTGLSYEQYF. CDR3 bases: TGTGCCATCAGTGTTCGCGACCCGACAGGGTTATCCTACGAGCAGTACTTC.

The chain recombines TRBV4-3 with TRBJ2-5; tentatively, D is TRBD1 (5 bases). Between the trimmed V and J ends, which lost 2 bases and 0 bases, there was a span of 7 bases. The CDR3 is made up of 14 amino acids. CDR1 is LGHNA and CDR2 is YSLEER in the germline V gene. The CDR3 DNA follows: TGCGCCAGCAGCCAACAGGGTCACCAAGAGACCCAGTACTTC. Its translation: CASSQQGHQETQYF.